The 17 T cell receptor beta chains below all came from one sample that was sequenced in a study of T cell responses to AZD1222 COVID-19 vaccine (dated by TCRdb to the early 2020s). Libraries were constructed by the immunoSEQ multiplex PCR assay. The source is immuneACCESS, and TCRdb retained only in-frame sequences with V and J called. Part of the clones is not carried over; for the studies checked, unresolved V genes explain less than half of this, and the remainder is unexplained. The sample table shows around 100,000 clones, and 85% to 90% are seen once. The ten most abundant clones make up 15% of the sample. In the paper's terms, the time point label means: baseline before first vaccination. The sample consisted of peripheral blood, taken on day 0 of AZD1222 vaccination. Receptors were obtained from an adult in good health.

This clone occurred once. This chain uses TRBV7-2 with TRBJ2-7; the D gene is possibly TRBD1 (5 bases). V was pared by 0 bases and J by 2 bases, with 5 bases between. CDR3 length: 13 residues. Germline V gene sequence: CDR1 SGHTA, CDR2 FQGNSA. CDR3 protein: CASSLAGPYEQYF. The CDR3 DNA reads as TGTGCCAGCAGCTTAGCGGGGCCCTACGAGCAGTACTTC.

CDR3 nucleotides: TGTGCCAGCAGCTTAGCTCCGGGACTAGCACTCAATGAGCAGTTCTTC. Translating it yields CASSLAPGLALNEQFF. The chain combines TRBV7-9 with TRBJ2-1; 9 nucleotides match TRBD2. CDR1 is SEHNR, CDR2 FQNEAQ, per germline (reference sequence). Germline trimming cut 0 bases from V and 6 bases from J; bases unmatched to any gene: 6. The CDR3 length is 16 residues. Using reference TRBV7-9 and TRBJ2-1 for the parts outside the CDR3, the full variable domain is DTGVSQNPRHKITKRGQNVTFRCDPISEHNRLYWYRQTLGQGPEFLTYFQNEAQLEKSRLLSDRFSAERPKGSFSTLEIQRTEQGDSAMYLCASSLAPGLALNEQFFGPGTRLTVL.

The chain links TRBV5-8 to TRBJ1-3; D gene uncertain. This CDR3 comprises 15 residues. V lost 1 base to trimming and J lost 0 bases, with 8 bases between them. Germline lookup yields CDR1 SGHTS and CDR2 YDEGEE. DNA for the CDR3: TGTGCCAGCAGCTTGAGAACTACCTCTGGAAACACCATATATTTT. Protein sequence: CASSLRTTSGNTIYF.

The genes are TRBV6-6 and TRBJ1-2; no clear D. This CDR3 spans 11 amino acids. V was cut by 4 bases and J by 9 bases, with 9 bases left in between. CDR1 and CDR2 from the germline V gene are MNHNY and SVGAGI (reference sequence). The CDR3 bases are TGTGCCAGCAGTTCGGAGCAGAGCTACACCTTC. This encodes CASSSEQSYTF.

The rearrangement links TRBV25-1 to TRBJ1-2; perhaps TRBD1 as D (6 bases). CDR3 size: 13 residues. V dropped 3 bases and J dropped 2 bases, with 7 bases sitting between them. Germline CDR1 MGHDK, CDR2 SYGVNS. The CDR3 sequence: CASSDDRNYGYTF. CDR3 nucleotide sequence: TGTGCCAGCAGTGACGACAGGAACTATGGCTACACCTTC.

This chain connects TRBV7-9 to TRBJ2-7; TRBD1 might be the D (5 bases). The CDR3 consists of 15 residues. Germline assignment: CDR1 SEHNR and CDR2 FQNEAQ (reference sequence). With 1 base removed from V and 2 bases from J, the gap between germline ends came to 12 bases. In DNA, the CDR3 is TGTGCCAGCAGCTTAGGGGCGACAGAGACCTACGAGCAGTACTTC. Amino acids: CASSLGATETYEQYF.

V usage is TRBV24-1 and J usage is TRBJ1-4; no firm D call. The CDR3 runs 13 residues. Trimming left V 4 bases short and J 8 bases short, with 10 bases between. Germline V gene lookup returns CDR1 KGHDR and CDR2 SFDVKD. CDR3 coding DNA: TGTGCCACCAGTGACCCCTTAGTGGAAAAACTGTTTTTT. Translating it yields CATSDPLVEKLFF.

The chain has TRBV12-3 or TRBV12-4 and TRBJ1-2, with D unclear. The CDR3 sequence is 13 residues long. Trimming took 3 bases from V and 1 from J, leaving 6 bases between them. The CDR3 sequence is CASSLSDNYGYTF. The CDR3 DNA reads as TGTGCCAGCAGTTTGTCAGATAACTATGGCTACACCTTC.

This clone was detected only a few times. In the same sample, other DNA sequences code for this CDR3. The chain has TRBV7-3 and TRBJ1-1, with D possibly TRBD1 on 6 matching bases. The germline V gene has CDR1 SGHTA and CDR2 FQGTGA. The CDR3 loop spans 13 amino acids. V was shortened by 6 bases and J by 1 base, with 9 bases between the two germline ends. This CDR3 is CASSKGGNTEAFF. CDR3 DNA: TGTGCCAGCAGTAAAGGGGGGAACACTGAAGCTTTCTTT.

J is TRBJ2-7 and V is TRBV5-1, with TRBD2 matching 11 bases. CDR1 and CDR2 from the germline V gene are SGHRS and YFSETQ. The junction had 5 bases not matched to a gene; V was cut back by 4 bases and J by 2 bases. The CDR3 length is 15 residues. In DNA, the CDR3 is TGCGCCAGCAGCCTGGGGACTAGCGGCACCTACGAGCAGTACTTC. It yields the protein CASSLGTSGTYEQYF. The variable domain in full, with the rest retrieved from reference TRBV5-1 and TRBJ2-7, is KAGVTQTPRYLIKTRGQQVTLSCSPISGHRSVSWYQQTPGQGLQFLFEYFSETQRNKGNFPGRFSGRQFSNSRSEMNVSTLELGDSALYLCASSLGTSGTYEQYFGPGTRLTVT.

The gene calls are TRBV6-5 and TRBJ2-1; maybe TRBD1 (6 bases). From germline, CDR1 is MNHEY and CDR2 SVGAGI. The CDR3 runs to 14 residues. V was trimmed by 6 bases and J by 10 bases, leaving 19 bases between them. The DNA for the CDR3 is TGTGCCAGCAGCAAATCCCGACAGGACTCCGAGCAGTTCTTC. It encodes CASSKSRQDSEQFF.

This chain connects TRBV12-3 or TRBV12-4 to TRBJ2-7, with unresolved D. The CDR3 extends over 11 amino acids. Trimming shortened V by 2 bases and J by 6 bases, and 5 bases separated the two germline ends. CDR3 region: CASSLNGEQYF. DNA for the CDR3: TGTGCCAGCAGTTTAAACGGCGAGCAGTACTTC.

The V and J genes are TRBV7-6 and TRBJ1-5; no firm D call. This CDR3 has 14 residues. V lost 1 base and J lost 8, with 12 bases in between. CDR1 and CDR2 (germline): SGHVS, FNYEAQ. In DNA, the CDR3 is TGTGCCAGCAGCTTAGAGTGGACGAAGGAGCCCCAGCATTTT. This translates into CASSLEWTKEPQHF.

The genes are TRBV19 and TRBJ2-7; 7 bases agree with TRBD1. Losses at the gene ends were 5 bases for V and 3 bases for J; bases not matched to a gene: 4. Germline CDR1 LNHDA, CDR2 SQIVND (reference sequence). The CDR3 is 13 residues long. In nucleotides, the CDR3 is TGTGCCAGTAGTCCCGGGGACAGCTACGAGCAGTACTTC. This sequence encodes CASSPGDSYEQYF.

On this clone itself: An end of the junction does not agree with germline; a read error may underlie this. This sequence joins TRBV3-1 (or the pseudogene TRBV3-2) and TRBJ1-1; no clear D gene. The CDR3 contains 11 residues. Germline V gene sequence: CDR1 LGHDT, CDR2 YNNKEL (reference sequence). CDR3 loop: CASSQGEFRTF. The CDR3 DNA reads as TGTGCCAGCAGCCAAGGGGAGTTTCGCACATTT.

The CDR3 here is CASSYSTGGNYGYTF. The CDR3 DNA reads TGTGCCAGCAGTTACTCGACGGGCGGGAACTATGGCTACACCTTC. The V gene is TRBV6-5, the J gene TRBJ1-2; D unclear. This CDR3 region has 15 residues. V shed 0 bases and J shed 2 bases, with 10 bases lying between them. Germline V CDR1 and CDR2: MNHEY, SVGAGI.

This clone was seen a few times. This sequence joins TRBV9 and TRBJ2-7; TRBD1 agrees at 7 bases. V lost 4 bases and J lost 3; bases outside the gene matches: 4. This CDR3 spans 13 amino acids. CDR1 is SGDLS and CDR2 is YYNGEE in the germline V gene. The CDR3 nucleotides read TGTGCCAGCAGCATTCGGACAGGCTACGAGCAGTACTTC. Translation: CASSIRTGYEQYF.